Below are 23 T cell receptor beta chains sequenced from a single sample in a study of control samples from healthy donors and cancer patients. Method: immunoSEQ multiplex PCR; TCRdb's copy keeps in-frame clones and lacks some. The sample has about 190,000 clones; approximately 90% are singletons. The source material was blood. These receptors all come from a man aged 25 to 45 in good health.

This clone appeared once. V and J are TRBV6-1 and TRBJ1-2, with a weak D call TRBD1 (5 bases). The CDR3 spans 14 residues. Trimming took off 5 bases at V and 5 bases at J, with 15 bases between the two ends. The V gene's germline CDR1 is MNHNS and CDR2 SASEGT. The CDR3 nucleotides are TGTGCCAGCAGTCGCCCCGGGGGACGGTATGGCTACACCTTC. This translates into CASSRPGGRYGYTF.

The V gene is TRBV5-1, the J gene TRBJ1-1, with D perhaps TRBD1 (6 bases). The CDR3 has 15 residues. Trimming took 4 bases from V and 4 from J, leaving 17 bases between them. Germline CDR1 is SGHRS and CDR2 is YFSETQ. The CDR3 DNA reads TGCGCCAGCAGCCGTGAAAGGGGGTTACTCACTGAAGCTTTCTTT. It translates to CASSRERGLLTEAFF. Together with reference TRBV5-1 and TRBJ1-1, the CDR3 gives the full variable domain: KAGVTQTPRYLIKTRGQQVTLSCSPISGHRSVSWYQQTPGQGLQFLFEYFSETQRNKGNFPGRFSGRQFSNSRSEMNVSTLELGDSALYLCASSRERGLLTEAFFGQGTRLTVV.

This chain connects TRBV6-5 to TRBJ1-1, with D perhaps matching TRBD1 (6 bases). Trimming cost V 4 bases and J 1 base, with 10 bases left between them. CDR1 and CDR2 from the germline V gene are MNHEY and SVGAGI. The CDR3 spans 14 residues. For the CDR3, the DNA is TGTGCCAGCAGTTGGGAGGGACAGAACACTGAAGCTTTCTTT. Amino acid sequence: CASSWEGQNTEAFF.

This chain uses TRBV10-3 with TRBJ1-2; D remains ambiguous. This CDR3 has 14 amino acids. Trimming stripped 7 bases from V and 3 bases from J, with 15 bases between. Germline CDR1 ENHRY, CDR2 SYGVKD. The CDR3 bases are TGTGCCATCACCGACAACTCGAAGGACTATGGCTACACCTTC. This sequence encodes CAITDNSKDYGYTF.

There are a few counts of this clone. The CDR3 loop reads CASSAPLTGELFF. Written as DNA, the CDR3 is TGTGCCAGCAGTGCGCCCCTCACCGGGGAGCTGTTTTTT. This rearrangement joins TRBV6-4 to TRBJ2-2; D remains unclear. Trimming took 4 bases from V and 4 from J, leaving 7 bases between them. Germline CDR1 MRHNA, CDR2 SNTAGT. The CDR3 contains 13 residues.

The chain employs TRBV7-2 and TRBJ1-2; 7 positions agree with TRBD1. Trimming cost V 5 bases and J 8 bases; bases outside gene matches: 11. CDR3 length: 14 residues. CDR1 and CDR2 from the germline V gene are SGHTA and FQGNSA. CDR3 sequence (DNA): TGTGCCAGCAGCCAGATTGGACAGGTCTCAGGCTACACCTTC. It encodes CASSQIGQVSGYTF.

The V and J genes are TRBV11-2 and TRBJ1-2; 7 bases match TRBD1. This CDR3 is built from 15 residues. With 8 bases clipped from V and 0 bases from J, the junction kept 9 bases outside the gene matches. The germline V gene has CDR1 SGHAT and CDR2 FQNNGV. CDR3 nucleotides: TGTGCCAGCCAGCGAATGGGACAGTCTAACTATGGCTACACCTTC. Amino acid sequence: CASQRMGQSNYGYTF.

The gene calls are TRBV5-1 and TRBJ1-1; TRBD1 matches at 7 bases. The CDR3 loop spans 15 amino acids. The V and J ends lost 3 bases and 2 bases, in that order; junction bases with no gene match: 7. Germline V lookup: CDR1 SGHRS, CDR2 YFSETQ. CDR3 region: CASSYEGQPNTEAFF. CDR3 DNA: TGCGCCAGCAGCTACGAGGGACAGCCAAACACTGAAGCTTTCTTT.

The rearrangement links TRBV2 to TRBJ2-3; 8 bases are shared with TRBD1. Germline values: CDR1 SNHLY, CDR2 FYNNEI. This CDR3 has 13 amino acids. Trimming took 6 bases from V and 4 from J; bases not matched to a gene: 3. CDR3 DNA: TGTGCCAGCAGGGACAGGGTATCAGATACGCAGTATTTT. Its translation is CASRDRVSDTQYF.

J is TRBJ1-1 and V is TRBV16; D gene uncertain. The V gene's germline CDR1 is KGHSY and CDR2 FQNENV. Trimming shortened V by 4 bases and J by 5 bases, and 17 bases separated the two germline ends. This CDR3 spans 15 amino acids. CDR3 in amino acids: CASSPIDSRGTEAFF. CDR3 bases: TGTGCCAGCAGCCCCATCGACTCCCGGGGAACTGAAGCTTTCTTT.

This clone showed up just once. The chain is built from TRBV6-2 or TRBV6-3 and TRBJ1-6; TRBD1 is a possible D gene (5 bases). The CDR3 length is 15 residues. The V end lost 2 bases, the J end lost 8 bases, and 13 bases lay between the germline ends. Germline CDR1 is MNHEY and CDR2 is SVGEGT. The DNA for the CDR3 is TGTGCCAGCAGTTACGGCGGAGACAGCTATTCACCCCTCCACTTT. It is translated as CASSYGGDSYSPLHF.

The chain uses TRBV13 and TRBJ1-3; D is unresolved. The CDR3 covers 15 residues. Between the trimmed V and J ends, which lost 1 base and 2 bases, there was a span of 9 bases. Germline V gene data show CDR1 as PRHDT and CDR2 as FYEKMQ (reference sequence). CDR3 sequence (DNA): TGTGCCAGCAGCTTAGACGGCAGAGCTGGAAACACCATATATTTT. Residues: CASSLDGRAGNTIYF.

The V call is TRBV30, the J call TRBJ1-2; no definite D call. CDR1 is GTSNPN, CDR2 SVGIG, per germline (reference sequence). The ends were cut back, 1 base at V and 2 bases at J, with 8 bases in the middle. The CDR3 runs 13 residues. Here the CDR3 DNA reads TGTGCCTGGAGTGGGCTTGGGAACTATGGCTACACCTTC. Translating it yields CAWSGLGNYGYTF.

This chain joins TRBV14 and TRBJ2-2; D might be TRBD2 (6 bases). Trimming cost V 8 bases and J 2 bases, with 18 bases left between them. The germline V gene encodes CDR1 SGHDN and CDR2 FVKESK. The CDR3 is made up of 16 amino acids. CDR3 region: CASSEGRTINTGELFF. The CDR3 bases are TGTGCCAGCTCGGAGGGCAGGACTATCAACACCGGGGAGCTGTTTTTT.

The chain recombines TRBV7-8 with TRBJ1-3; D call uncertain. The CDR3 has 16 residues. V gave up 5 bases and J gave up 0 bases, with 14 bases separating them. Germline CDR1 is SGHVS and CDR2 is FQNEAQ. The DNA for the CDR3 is TGTGCCAGCAGCCAGAGCTCAGGTGGCTCTGGAAACACCATATATTTT. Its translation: CASSQSSGGSGNTIYF.

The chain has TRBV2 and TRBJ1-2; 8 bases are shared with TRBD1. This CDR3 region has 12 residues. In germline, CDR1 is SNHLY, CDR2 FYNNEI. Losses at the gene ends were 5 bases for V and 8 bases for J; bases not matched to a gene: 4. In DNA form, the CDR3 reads TGTGCCAGCAGTAAAGACAGGGGCGGCTACACCTTC. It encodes CASSKDRGGYTF. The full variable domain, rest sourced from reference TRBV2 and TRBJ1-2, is EPEVTQTPSHQVTQMGQEVILRCVPISNHLYFYWYRQILGQKVEFLVSFYNNEISEKSEIFDDQFSVERPDGSNFTLKIRSTKLEDSAMYFCASSKDRGGYTFGSGTRLTVV.

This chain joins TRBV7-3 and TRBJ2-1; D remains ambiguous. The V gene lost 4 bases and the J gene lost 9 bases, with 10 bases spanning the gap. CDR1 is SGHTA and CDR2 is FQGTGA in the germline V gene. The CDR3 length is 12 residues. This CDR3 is CASSSRLGEQFF. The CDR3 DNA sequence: TGTGCCAGCAGCTCACGACTCGGTGAGCAGTTCTTC.

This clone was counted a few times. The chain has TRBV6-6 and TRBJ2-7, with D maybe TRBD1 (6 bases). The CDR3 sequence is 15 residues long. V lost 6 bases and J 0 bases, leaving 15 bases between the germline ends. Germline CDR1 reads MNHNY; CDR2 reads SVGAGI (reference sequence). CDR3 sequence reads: CASSLPGGDSYEQYF. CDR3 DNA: TGTGCCAGCAGCCTACCTGGGGGCGACTCCTACGAGCAGTACTTC.

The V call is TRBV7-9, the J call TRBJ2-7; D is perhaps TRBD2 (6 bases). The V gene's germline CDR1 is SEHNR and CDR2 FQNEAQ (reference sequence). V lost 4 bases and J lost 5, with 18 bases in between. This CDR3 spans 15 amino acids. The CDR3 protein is CASSYTAGRTNEQYF. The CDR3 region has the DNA TGTGCCAGCAGCTACACCGCGGGGCGTACAAACGAGCAGTACTTC.

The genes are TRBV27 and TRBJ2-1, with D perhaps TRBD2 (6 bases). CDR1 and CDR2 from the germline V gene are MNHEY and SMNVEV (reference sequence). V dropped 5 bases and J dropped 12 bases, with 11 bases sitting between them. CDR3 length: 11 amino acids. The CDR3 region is CASSTGVLQFF. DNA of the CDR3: TGTGCCAGCAGTACGGGGGTTTTGCAGTTCTTC.

In DNA, the CDR3 is TGCGCCAGCAGCCGCTCGGGGGCGAACACCGGGGAGCTGTTTTTT. Residues: CASSRSGANTGELFF. The chain employs TRBV5-1 and TRBJ2-2; D may be TRBD2 (6 bases). This CDR3 has 15 amino acids. Trimming took 4 bases from V and 0 from J, leaving 10 bases between them. Germline loops: CDR1 SGHRS, CDR2 YFSETQ.

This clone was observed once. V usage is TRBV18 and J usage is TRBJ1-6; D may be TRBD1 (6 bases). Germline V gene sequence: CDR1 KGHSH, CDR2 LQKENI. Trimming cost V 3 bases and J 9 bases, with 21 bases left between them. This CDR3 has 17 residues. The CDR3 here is CASSPRTALSEGSPLHF. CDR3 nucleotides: TGTGCCAGCTCACCCCGGACAGCACTCTCCGAAGGTTCACCCCTCCACTTT. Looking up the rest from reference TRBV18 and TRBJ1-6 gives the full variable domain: NAGVMQNPRHLVRRRGQEARLRCSPMKGHSHVYWYRQLPEEGLKFMVYLQKENIIDESGMPKERFSAEFPKEGPSILRIQQVVRGDSAAYFCASSPRTALSEGSPLHFGNGTRLTVT.

CDR3 coding DNA: TGCGCCAGCAGCTTGGCCCCAGGGGGCCCCACTGAAGCTTTCTTT. Its protein product is CASSLAPGGPTEAFF. This chain joins TRBV5-1 and TRBJ1-1; 8 bases match TRBD1. Germline CDR1 reads SGHRS; CDR2 reads YFSETQ. Trimming removed 0 bases from V and 4 bases from J; junction bases left unmatched: 5. The CDR3 runs to 15 residues.